Many counts were recorded for the clone carrying this T cell receptor beta chain. What it binds is not known. The CDR3 loop spans 15 amino acids. With 3 bases removed from V and 0 bases from J, the gap between germline ends came to 9 bases. The sample originates from a study of T cell repertoires in cytomegalovirus infection. Study in general: Carrying CMV and the relevant HLA type showed in public TCR beta signatures.

The study, taken as a whole, reports: Predominance within the ex vivo response was attributable to HLA-C-restricted CMV-specific TCR beta clonotypes.

MiXCR, run by TCRdb on the reads, gives a single entry per CDR3 protein. The table shows some 300,000 distinct CDR3 sequences, with 8% to 10% occurring only once. The sample taken for sequencing was PBMCs. This clonotype was sampled from a human donor in good health (CMV status not recorded). Some clones in this sample may be carry-over from other donors' samples. The rearrangement links TRBV12-3 or TRBV12-4 to TRBJ1-5, with D perhaps matching TRBD1 (6 bases). The CDR3 coding sequence is TGTGCCAGCAGTTTTCACAGGGATAGCAATCAGCCCCAGCATTTT. This sequence encodes CASSFHRDSNQPQHF.